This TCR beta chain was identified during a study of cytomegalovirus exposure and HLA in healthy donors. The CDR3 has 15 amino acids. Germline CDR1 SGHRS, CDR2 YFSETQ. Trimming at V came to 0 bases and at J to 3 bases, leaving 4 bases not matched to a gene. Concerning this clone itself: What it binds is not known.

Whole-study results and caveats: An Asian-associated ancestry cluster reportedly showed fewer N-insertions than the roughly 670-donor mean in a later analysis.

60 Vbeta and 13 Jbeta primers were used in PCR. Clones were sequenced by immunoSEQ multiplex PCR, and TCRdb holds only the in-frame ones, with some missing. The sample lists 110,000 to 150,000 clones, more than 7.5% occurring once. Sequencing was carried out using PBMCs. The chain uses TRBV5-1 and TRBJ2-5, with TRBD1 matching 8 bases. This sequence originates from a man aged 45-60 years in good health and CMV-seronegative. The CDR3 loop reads CASSLGHRGEETQYF. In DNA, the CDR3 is TGCGCCAGCAGCTTGGGCCACAGGGGGGAAGAGACCCAGTACTTC.